The 27 T cell receptor beta chains in this list originate from one sample, sequenced in a study of shared clonotypes between healthy human individuals. Profiled with immunoSEQ multiplex PCR; TCRdb holds only in-frame clones, not every one. The table lists over 1.5 million clones, roughly 98% of them singletons. The source material was naive CD4+ T cells sorted from blood. Documented subset: CD45RA+ positively selected. Source of these receptors: a man aged 30 to 39 in good health.

A few counts support this clone. Other DNA sequences in this sample translate to the same CDR3. The chain links TRBV14 to TRBJ2-7; no firm D call. V was cut by 1 base and J by 2 bases, with 3 bases left in between. This CDR3 comprises 12 residues. CDR1 is SGHDN and CDR2 is FVKESK in the germline V gene. CDR3 nucleotides: TGTGCCAGCAGCCAAGTCCCCTACGAGCAGTACTTC. It translates to CASSQVPYEQYF.

In nucleotides, the CDR3 is TGTGCCAGCAGGCGTACAGGGGGTGTTATGAACACTGAAGCTTTCTTT. Encoded protein: CASRRTGGVMNTEAFF. The chain combines TRBV28 with TRBJ1-1; TRBD1 matches 8 bases. There are 16 residues in the CDR3. Per the germline V gene, CDR1 is MDHEN and CDR2 is SYDVKM. Germline trimming cut 6 bases from V and 0 bases from J; bases unmatched to any gene: 9.

Worth noting for this clone: Relative to the germline gene, one junction end is altered; a read error may explain this. Other DNA sequences from this sample encode an identical CDR3 as well. J is TRBJ2-2 and V is TRBV19, with D possibly matching TRBD1 (6 bases). The CDR3 is 15 residues long. CDR1 and CDR2 from the germline V gene are LNHDA and SQIVND (reference sequence). The CDR3, as DNA: TGTGCCAGACCTATTACAGGGTTGAACACCGGGGAGCTGTTCTTT. The encoded protein is CARPITGLNTGELFF.

This clone appeared once. The chain is built from TRBV28 and TRBJ2-7, with no clear D. This CDR3 is 11 amino acids long. Germline lookup yields CDR1 MDHEN and CDR2 SYDVKM. Trimming cost V 5 bases and J 9 bases, with 11 bases left between them. CDR3 amino acids: CASSTTVLQYF. CDR3 DNA sequence: TGTGCCAGCAGTACCACAGTGCTGCAGTACTTC.

The J gene is TRBJ1-2, the V gene TRBV19; TRBD1 aligns across 7 bases. CDR1 and CDR2 (germline): LNHDA, SQIVND (reference sequence). The V segment lost 7 bases and the J segment 2 bases; nucleotides outside the gene matches: 4. This CDR3 has 13 residues. The chain's CDR3 is CASTSDRNYGYTF. CDR3 nucleotides: TGTGCCAGTACCTCGGACAGGAACTATGGCTACACCTTC.

About this clone: The same CDR3 can be traced to other DNA sequences in this sample. CDR3 DNA sequence: TGTGCCAGCTCCCAGAGCGGGGAGCAGTACTTC. This codes for CASSQSGEQYF. The gene calls are TRBV18 and TRBJ2-7; D might be TRBD2 (6 bases). The CDR3 is 11 residues long. The V gene lost 6 bases and the J gene lost 7 bases, with 10 bases spanning the gap. Germline CDR1 is KGHSH and CDR2 is LQKENI.

Points on this clone: Other DNA sequences within the sample encode an identical CDR3. This chain connects TRBV11-3 to TRBJ2-5; perhaps TRBD1 as D (6 bases). The CDR3 covers 15 residues. Germline loops: CDR1 SGHNT, CDR2 YENEEA. Between the trimmed V and J ends, which lost 1 base and 1 base, there was a span of 10 bases. Here the CDR3 reads CASSLGADSQETQYF. The CDR3 coding sequence is TGTGCCAGCAGCTTAGGCGCGGACAGCCAAGAGACCCAGTACTTC. The full variable domain, completed using reference TRBV11-3 and TRBJ2-5, is EAGVVQSPRYKIIEKKQPVAFWCNPISGHNTLYWYLQNLGQGPELLIRYENEEAVDDSQLPKDRFSAERLKGVDSTLKIQPAELGDSAVYLCASSLGADSQETQYFGPGTRLLVL.

The chain couples TRBV6-6 to TRBJ2-1; 7 bases align to TRBD2. CDR1 is MNHNY, CDR2 SVGAGI, per germline (reference sequence). CDR3 length: 15 residues. Trimming took 6 bases from V and 5 from J; bases not matched to a gene: 10. The DNA for the CDR3 is TGTGCCAGCAGGGCCGGACTAGAATCCCACAATGAGCAGTTCTTC. Its translation is CASRAGLESHNEQFF.

This clone is a singleton in its sample. The sample has other DNA sequences that encode this CDR3 too. The chain couples TRBV6-6 to TRBJ1-4; D is unresolved. This CDR3 has 12 amino acids. Trimming removed 3 bases from V and 3 bases from J, with 2 bases in between. Germline-derived CDR1 and CDR2 are MNHNY and SVGAGI (reference sequence). The CDR3: CASSYSNEKLFF. The CDR3 DNA follows: TGTGCCAGCAGTTATTCTAATGAAAAACTGTTTTTT.

V gene TRBV7-9 combines with J gene TRBJ2-2, with D perhaps TRBD1 (6 bases). CDR3 size: 16 residues. The germline V gene has CDR1 SEHNR and CDR2 FQNEAQ (reference sequence). V lost 3 bases and J lost 1, with 12 bases in between. Here the CDR3 reads CASSFGGHWNTGELFF. In DNA, the CDR3 is TGTGCCAGCAGCTTTGGGGGCCACTGGAACACCGGGGAGCTGTTTTTT. Full variable domain (remainder filled in from reference TRBV7-9 and TRBJ2-2): DTGVSQNPRHKITKRGQNVTFRCDPISEHNRLYWYRQTLGQGPEFLTYFQNEAQLEKSRLLSDRFSAERPKGSFSTLEIQRTEQGDSAMYLCASSFGGHWNTGELFFGEGSRLTVL.

This chain links TRBV6-1 with TRBJ2-2, with a weak D call TRBD1 (6 bases). V dropped 4 bases and J dropped 7 bases, with 13 bases sitting between them. CDR3 size: 14 residues. CDR1 and CDR2 (germline): MNHNS, SASEGT. Written as DNA, the CDR3 is TGTGCCAGCAGTGCGGGGACAAGAATCGGGGAGCTGTTTTTT. Translating gives CASSAGTRIGELFF.

This chain connects TRBV6-1 to TRBJ2-1, with TRBD2 as a possible D gene (7 bases). Between the trimmed V and J ends, which lost 3 bases and 14 bases, there was a span of 14 bases. Germline lookup yields CDR1 MNHNS and CDR2 SASEGT. The CDR3 consists of 12 residues. CDR3 region: CASSESWEGEFF. The CDR3 DNA sequence: TGTGCCAGCAGTGAGTCTTGGGAGGGGGAGTTCTTC.

To note about this clone: Other DNA sequences within the sample encode an identical CDR3. CDR3 nucleotide sequence: TGTGCCAGCTCACCACGAGGGGGATCTTCCTACGAGCAGTACTTC. Translating gives CASSPRGGSSYEQYF. The rearrangement uses TRBV18 and TRBJ2-7; D possibly corresponds to TRBD1 (6 bases). Looked up from germline, CDR1 is KGHSH and CDR2 is LQKENI. The CDR3 has 15 amino acids. Trimming left V 1 base short and J 1 base short, with 11 bases between.

The rearrangement uses TRBV6-1 and TRBJ1-2; TRBD1 agrees at 8 bases. This CDR3 region has 15 residues. Trimming at V came to 1 base and at J to 4 bases, leaving 5 bases not matched to a gene. CDR1 and CDR2 from the germline V gene are MNHNS and SASEGT. The CDR3 bases are TGTGCCAGCAGTGAAGTTACAGGGGGGACCTATGGCTACACCTTC. As protein: CASSEVTGGTYGYTF.

The chain joins TRBV28 to TRBJ2-7; 14 nucleotides align to TRBD2. J lost 6 bases, V lost 6 bases, and 7 bases had no gene match. Looked up from germline, CDR1 is MDHEN and CDR2 is SYDVKM. There are 15 residues in the CDR3. The CDR3 region has the DNA TGTGCCAGCAGGCTCGGGACTAGCGGGAGTACCGAGCAGTACTTC. Translated: CASRLGTSGSTEQYF.

The chain carries TRBV11-2 and TRBJ2-7; 9 bases align to TRBD1. The CDR3 sequence is 14 residues long. In germline, CDR1 is SGHAT, CDR2 FQNNGV. J lost 2 bases, V lost 4 bases, and 3 bases had no gene match. The CDR3 sequence: CASSYWTGAYEQYF. DNA of the CDR3: TGTGCCAGCAGCTATTGGACAGGGGCCTACGAGCAGTACTTC. Combining the CDR3 with reference TRBV11-2 and TRBJ2-7 gives the whole variable domain EAGVAQSPRYKIIEKRQSVAFWCNPISGHATLYWYQQILGQGPKLLIQFQNNGVVDDSQLPKDRFSAERLKGVDSTLKIQPAKLEDSAVYLCASSYWTGAYEQYFGPGTRLTVT.

Details on this clone: In the same sample, other DNA sequences code for this CDR3. This chain connects TRBV9 to TRBJ2-2; D may be TRBD2 (5 bases). Germline CDR1 reads SGDLS; CDR2 reads YYNGEE. The ends were cut back, 0 bases at V and 4 bases at J, with 10 bases in the middle. This CDR3 has 15 residues. CDR3 DNA: TGTGCCAGCAGCGTAGCGGGATCGGGCACCGGGGAGCTGTTTTTT. Amino acids: CASSVAGSGTGELFF.

The genes are TRBV7-8 and TRBJ2-7; D is possibly TRBD1 (6 bases). This CDR3 comprises 14 residues. Germline CDR1 reads SGHVS; CDR2 reads FQNEAQ. The V and J ends lost 5 bases and 2 bases respectively, with 13 bases between them. In nucleotides, the CDR3 is TGTGCCAGCAGCGACCGGGACAAGACCTACGAGCAGTACTTC. This sequence encodes CASSDRDKTYEQYF.

CDR3 loop: CASSYSRRGRYNEQFF. In DNA form, the CDR3 reads TGTGCCAGCAGTTACTCGCGGAGGGGCAGATACAATGAGCAGTTCTTC. The chain employs TRBV6-5 and TRBJ2-1, with D maybe TRBD2 (6 bases). CDR3 size: 16 residues. CDR1 is MNHEY and CDR2 is SVGAGI in the germline V gene. Trimming removed 0 bases at V and 4 bases at J, with 13 bases between.

The rearrangement joins TRBV5-5 to TRBJ1-5, with D tentatively TRBD1 (6 bases). V was cut by 0 bases and J by 4 bases, with 11 bases left in between. The CDR3 is 15 amino acids. Germline-derived CDR1 and CDR2 are SGHKS and YYEKEE (reference sequence). The CDR3 DNA reads as TGTGCCAGCAGCTTGGGGACAGAGAGTAATCAGCCCCAGCATTTT. Encoded protein: CASSLGTESNQPQHF.

V gene TRBV9 combines with J gene TRBJ2-1; TRBD2 agrees at 8 bases. The V segment lost 4 bases and the J segment 5 bases; nucleotides outside the gene matches: 8. The V gene's germline CDR1 is SGDLS and CDR2 YYNGEE. The CDR3 covers 15 residues. The CDR3 sequence is CASSSAGAPNNEQFF. The CDR3 nucleotides are TGTGCCAGCAGCTCAGCGGGAGCTCCCAACAATGAGCAGTTCTTC. The full variable domain, with the rest looked up from reference TRBV9 and TRBJ2-1, is DSGVTQTPKHLITATGQRVTLRCSPRSGDLSVYWYQQSLDQGLQFLIQYYNGEERAKGNILERFSAQQFPDLHSELNLSSLELGDSALYFCASSSAGAPNNEQFFGPGTRLTVL.

The chain employs TRBV27 and TRBJ1-3; 11 positions match TRBD1. The CDR3 length is 16 residues. The germline CDR1 and CDR2 sequences are MNHEY and SMNVEV (reference sequence). V gave up 5 bases and J gave up 0 bases; unmatched junction bases: 3. The CDR3 DNA is TGTGCCAGCAGTCCAGGGACAGGGGGCTCTGGAAACACCATATATTTT. It codes for CASSPGTGGSGNTIYF.

This clone has a single count. The chain uses TRBV11-3 and TRBJ2-7; D may be TRBD1 or TRBD2 (5 bases each). Germline CDR1 is SGHNT and CDR2 is YENEEA. This CDR3 comprises 13 residues. V dropped 5 bases and J dropped 6 bases, with 14 bases sitting between them. CDR3 protein: CASSQAPRGEQYF. CDR3 nucleotide sequence: TGTGCCAGCAGCCAAGCGCCGAGGGGCGAGCAGTACTTC.

The chain recombines TRBV12-2 with TRBJ2-6. TRBV12-2 is shown as a pseudogene. This CDR3 contains 16 residues. CDR3 DNA sequence: TGTGCAAACGGATCCCCCGTTTGCTCTGGGGCCAACGTCCTGACTTTC. It specifies CANGSPVCSGANVLTF.

The CDR3 DNA follows: TGTGCCAGCAGCTTGGCGTCAGTTAGAGCTTTCTTT. Protein product: CASSLASVRAFF. The rearrangement uses TRBV5-5 and TRBJ1-1, with D hard to call. The CDR3 has 12 amino acids. The V gene's germline CDR1 is SGHKS and CDR2 YYEKEE (reference sequence). V was trimmed by 0 bases and J by 10 bases, leaving 10 bases between them.

CDR3 coding DNA: TGTGCCAGCAGCGGAGGGTCTTTAGCGGGAGTAAACTCCTACGAGCAGTACTTC. Translating it yields CASSGGSLAGVNSYEQYF. The J gene is TRBJ2-7, the V gene TRBV9; TRBD2 matches 9 bases. Germline V gene lookup returns CDR1 SGDLS and CDR2 YYNGEE. The CDR3 is made up of 18 amino acids. V lost 3 bases, J lost 0 bases, and 13 bases stayed unmatched.

The chain recombines TRBV2 with TRBJ2-3; possibly TRBD1 or TRBD2 for D (5 bases each). CDR1 and CDR2 (germline): SNHLY, FYNNEI. The germline V and J ends were trimmed by 3 bases and 2 bases, with 12 bases remaining between them. This CDR3 has 15 residues. The CDR3 sequence: CASSELRGDTDTQYF. In DNA form, the CDR3 reads TGTGCCAGCAGTGAGTTGAGGGGAGACACAGATACGCAGTATTTT.